This passage covers 25 T cell receptor beta chains from one sample sequenced in a study of tumor-infiltrating lymphocytes in primary liver carcinoma. Germline DNA was extracted alongside blood RNA, which was obtained from unsorted whole blood. The authors made TCR beta cDNA from around 500 ng total RNA with a constant-region primer. Three rounds of nested multiplex PCR with slightly modified ARM-PCR produced TCR beta libraries. Primers for the first two PCR rounds were TRBV1-TRBV30 forward primers and a C-beta reverse primer (about 10 cycles per round). TCRdb recomputed calls from the multiplex PCR reads with MiXCR, one row per CDR3 protein. The sample records approximately 330,000 distinct CDR3 sequences, less than 70% being singletons. The specimen was peripheral blood. These receptor sequences come from a man aged 40-55 years with primary liver carcinoma and hepatitis B virus infection.

The chain employs TRBV12-3 or TRBV12-4 and TRBJ1-2; 7 bases are a match to TRBD1. The junction had 8 bases not matched to a gene; V was cut back by 7 bases and J by 3 bases. The CDR3 spans 14 residues. The CDR3 DNA reads as TGTGCCAGCAATCGGGACAGCTCGTACTATGGCTACACCTTC. Its protein product is CASNRDSSYYGYTF.

As regards this clonotype: At one end the junction does not follow the germline gene, possibly because of a read error. The chain combines TRBV19 with TRBJ2-1; a possible D gene is TRBD2 (5 bases). The CDR3 has 13 residues. Germline assignment: CDR1 LNHDA and CDR2 SQIVND (reference sequence). CDR3 sequence: CVSEKTGMDEQFF. CDR3 nucleotide sequence: TGTGTCAGTGAAAAGACGGGGATGGATGAGCAGTTCTTC.

Regarding this clonotype: Relative to the germline gene, one junction end is altered; a read error may explain this. The chain joins TRBV28 to TRBJ2-3, with a tentative D call TRBD2 (6 bases). The CDR3 spans 13 residues. The V gene's germline CDR1 is MDHEN and CDR2 SYDVKM. The CDR3 is CASSFSGADTRYF. The CDR3 coding sequence is TGTGCCAGCAGTTTTAGCGGAGCAGATACGCGGTATTTT.

The table lists this clonotype with a few counts. This chain connects TRBV18 to TRBJ2-5; D is unclear. CDR1 and CDR2 (germline): KGHSH, LQKENI. Trimming cost V 6 bases and J 5 bases, with 13 bases left between them. This CDR3 comprises 13 residues. DNA of the CDR3: TGTGCCAGCTCGGTGGGCCTCGGGGAGACCCAGTACTTC. It yields the protein CASSVGLGETQYF.

This clonotype has at least ten counts. The chain has TRBV12-3 or TRBV12-4 and TRBJ2-1; D uncertain. Trimming took 4 bases from V and 9 from J, leaving 7 bases between them. The CDR3 is 11 amino acids. CDR3 in amino acids: CASSSLIEQFF. The CDR3 DNA reads as TGTGCCAGCAGTTCATTAATTGAGCAGTTCTTC.

On this clonotype: An end of the junction differs from the germline gene, which may be a read error. V and J are TRBV10-3 and TRBJ2-1; 7 bases line up with TRBD1. Looked up from germline, CDR1 is ENHRY and CDR2 is SYGVKD. This CDR3 is 12 amino acids long. In DNA, the CDR3 is TGTGACATCAGTGAGTCTGACAGGGCGGACTTCTTC. Its protein is CDISESDRADFF.

Note on this clonotype: At one end, the junction sequence differs from germline, possibly due to a read error. This rearrangement joins TRBV30 to TRBJ2-5; maybe TRBD2 (5 bases). The CDR3 has 11 amino acids. Germline V lookup: CDR1 GTSNPN, CDR2 SVGIG (reference sequence). CDR3 bases: TGTGCCTTCTCCCTGGGAGAGGCCCAGTACTTC. Residues: CAFSLGEAQYF.

The CDR3 protein is CASSPPGLAGVNEQFF. In DNA, the CDR3 is TGTGCCAGCAGCCCTCCGGGACTAGCGGGAGTGAATGAGCAGTTCTTC. V gene TRBV7-9 combines with J gene TRBJ2-1; 14 nucleotides align to TRBD2. The CDR3 spans 16 residues. Germline CDR1 and CDR2: SEHNR and FQNEAQ (reference sequence). Losses at the gene ends were 5 bases for V and 7 bases for J; bases not matched to a gene: 7.

This clonotype turned up a few times. The rearrangement links TRBV5-1 to TRBJ2-3; TRBD2 agrees at 14 bases. CDR1 is SGHRS, CDR2 YFSETQ, per germline. This CDR3 comprises 16 residues. The J segment lost 4 bases and the V segment lost 2 bases, leaving 3 bases of the junction unmatched. CDR3: CASSLGTSGRPDTQYF. CDR3 nucleotide sequence: TGCGCCAGCAGCTTAGGGACTAGCGGGAGACCAGATACGCAGTATTTT.

A note on this clonotype: A much bigger clone sits one base away, suggesting this may be a read error. V and J are TRBV5-6 and TRBJ1-6; tentative D call: TRBD1 (5 bases). Deletions cut 0 bases from V and 9 bases from J, with 13 bases between. The CDR3 covers 15 residues. CDR1 SGHDT and CDR2 YYEEEE come from the germline V gene. This chain's CDR3 is CASSLGIGVVSPLHF. For the CDR3, the DNA is TGTGCCAGCAGCTTGGGGATAGGGGTCGTTTCACCCCTCCACTTT.

The V gene is TRBV5-4, the J gene TRBJ2-3; 14 bases fit TRBD2. V trimming: 4 bases; J trimming: 6 bases; junction bases outside the gene matches: 13. The CDR3 loop spans 18 amino acids. Germline CDR1 is SGHNT and CDR2 is YYREEE (reference sequence). The CDR3 here is CASSPLPGTSGSRDTQYF. The CDR3 nucleotides are TGTGCCAGCAGCCCTCTTCCCGGGACTAGCGGGAGTAGGGATACGCAGTATTTT.

About this clonotype: This may arise from a read error, as a much more abundant clone is one base away. V usage is TRBV29-1 and J usage is TRBJ1-4; D may be TRBD1 (5 bases). Trimming removed 3 bases from V and 13 bases from J, with 15 bases in between. This CDR3 comprises 12 residues. Germline values: CDR1 SQVTM, CDR2 ANQGSEA. CDR3 DNA sequence: TGCAGCGTTGACTATGGGGACGCAATACTGTTTTTT. It specifies CSVDYGDAILFF.

This sequence joins TRBV7-9 and TRBJ2-6, with TRBD1 identical over 9 bases. Trimming at V came to 0 bases and at J to 1 base, leaving 13 bases not matched to a gene. There are 21 residues in the CDR3. Germline V gene sequence: CDR1 SEHNR, CDR2 FQNEAQ (reference sequence). CDR3 nucleotide sequence: TGTGCCAGCAGCTTAGCGGCCACCGGGACAGGGCCCGATTCTGGGGCCAACGTCCTGACTTTC. This encodes CASSLAATGTGPDSGANVLTF.

A remark on this clonotype: This may come from a read error, since a much larger clone is one base off. V gene TRBV18 combines with J gene TRBJ2-1; D is unclear. Trimming stripped 0 bases from V and 6 bases from J, with 12 bases between. The CDR3 has 15 residues. From germline, CDR1 is KGHSH and CDR2 LQKENI. CDR3 loop: CASSPPSVPSNEQFF. The CDR3 DNA sequence: TGTGCCAGCTCACCACCGTCTGTACCGAGCAATGAGCAGTTCTTC. Full variable domain (rest looked up from reference TRBV18 and TRBJ2-1): NAGVMQNPRHLVRRRGQEARLRCSPMKGHSHVYWYRQLPEEGLKFMVYLQKENIIDESGMPKERFSAEFPKEGPSILRIQQVVRGDSAAYFCASSPPSVPSNEQFFGPGTRLTVL.

This clonotype was seen many times. V usage is TRBV6-6 and J usage is TRBJ2-3; perhaps D is TRBD1 or TRBD2 (5 bases each). This CDR3 region has 16 residues. Germline lookup yields CDR1 MNHNY and CDR2 SVGAGI (reference sequence). V was clipped by 0 bases and J by 0 bases, with 10 bases between them. Here the CDR3 reads CASSYSPGASTDTQYF. In DNA, the CDR3 is TGTGCCAGCAGTTACTCACCCGGGGCTAGCACAGATACGCAGTATTTT.

This sequence joins TRBV12-5 and TRBJ2-5, with TRBD2 matching over 8 bases. The length of the CDR3 is 19 residues. In germline, CDR1 is LGHNT, CDR2 FRNRAP. V dropped 5 bases and J dropped 3; count of bases not matched to a gene: 20. CDR3 in DNA: TGTGCTAGTGGTCCCCGTCTTCTCCGGCTGACTAGCGCTAAAGAGACCCAGTACTTC. It translates to CASGPRLLRLTSAKETQYF.

On this clonotype: A junction end diverges from the germline sequence, so it may reflect a read error. The V call is TRBV11-1, the J call TRBJ2-3; D is ambiguous. CDR1 and CDR2 (germline): SGHAT, FQDESV (reference sequence). The CDR3 contains 14 residues. The CDR3 DNA reads TGTGCCAGCAGCGTTGGGATCCACACAGATACACAGTATTTT. Protein: CASSVGIHTDTQYF.

The chain is built from TRBV11-1 and TRBJ1-6, with D hard to call. The CDR3 length is 14 residues. V lost 2 bases, J lost 10 bases, and 12 bases lay in between. Germline CDR1 and CDR2: SGHAT and FQDESV (reference sequence). DNA of the CDR3: TGTGCCAGCAGCTTATCGGACGGTGAGTCACCCCTCCACTTT. Encoded protein: CASSLSDGESPLHF.

Points on this clonotype: A read error may produce the germline difference seen at one junction end. This chain joins TRBV12-3 or TRBV12-4 and TRBJ2-5; D not certain. The length of the CDR3 is 12 residues. DNA for the CDR3: TGTGCCAGCAGTTTATATGGCGAGACCAAGTACTTC. It yields the protein CASSLYGETKYF.

The chain couples TRBV11-2 to TRBJ1-3, with a possible D match to TRBD1 (6 bases). This CDR3 has 14 residues. The germline V gene has CDR1 SGHAT and CDR2 FQNNGV. The V end lost 2 bases, the J end lost 14 bases, and 19 bases lay between the germline ends. The CDR3 coding sequence is TGTGCCAGCAGCTTAAGTCCGGGAGGGGACATCGTATATTTT. Translation gives CASSLSPGGDIVYF. Full variable domain (remainder filled in from reference TRBV11-2 and TRBJ1-3): EAGVAQSPRYKIIEKRQSVAFWCNPISGHATLYWYQQILGQGPKLLIQFQNNGVVDDSQLPKDRFSAERLKGVDSTLKIQPAKLEDSAVYLCASSLSPGGDIVYFGEGSWLTVV.

This sequence joins TRBV5-6 and TRBJ2-2; weak D call: TRBD1 (6 bases). Trimming took 4 bases from V and 4 from J, leaving 14 bases between them. This CDR3 is built from 15 residues. The germline V gene has CDR1 SGHDT and CDR2 YYEEEE. CDR3 sequence: CASSMVGGTTGELFF. CDR3 DNA sequence: TGTGCCAGCAGCATGGTTGGGGGCACCACCGGGGAGCTGTTTTTT.

The V and J genes are TRBV11-2 and TRBJ2-1; weak D call: TRBD2 (6 bases). Germline values: CDR1 SGHAT, CDR2 FQNNGV. V lost 10 bases, J lost 6 bases, and 16 bases lay in between. The CDR3 consists of 13 residues. The DNA for the CDR3 is TGTGCCATCCGGAACTGGGGAGGCAATGAGCAGTTCTTC. Amino acid sequence: CAIRNWGGNEQFF.

With respect to this clonotype: Lacking the conserved final phenylalanine or tryptophan, this CDR3 likely reflects a read error. The chain couples TRBV29-1 to TRBJ2-7, with D unclear. The CDR3 is made up of 13 amino acids. The germline gives CDR1 SQVTM, CDR2 ANQGSEA. Deletions cut 0 bases from V and 2 bases from J, with 8 bases between. CDR3 region: CSVEDARTYEQYS. CDR3 sequence (DNA): TGCAGCGTTGAAGACGCCAGAACCTACGAGCAGTACTCC.

A note on this clonotype: Given a much more abundant clone one base away, this may be a read error. The CDR3 does not close with the conserved phenylalanine or tryptophan, likely indicating a read error. The V gene is TRBV10-2, the J gene TRBJ1-1; D possibly corresponds to TRBD1 (5 bases). Trimming pared 7 bases from V and 1 base from J, leaving 10 bases between. This CDR3 region has 13 residues. Germline V lookup: CDR1 WSHSY, CDR2 SAAADI. The CDR3, as DNA: TGCGCCAGCACGGGACGTCAGAACACTGAAGCTTTCTAT. Translating gives CASTGRQNTEAFY.

Regarding this clonotype: A read error may account for a junction end that differs from germline. This chain joins TRBV4-1 and TRBJ2-6, with 9 bases lining up with TRBD1. Germline V lookup: CDR1 MGHRA, CDR2 YSYEKL. The CDR3 runs 18 residues. The DNA for the CDR3 is TGCGCCAACAGCCTGGGACAGGGATTTTCCTTGGGGGCCAACGTCCTGACTTTC. Translating gives CANSLGQGFSLGANVLTF.